The 15 T cell receptor beta chains in this list originate from one sample, sequenced in a study of response to subunit inactivated influenza vaccine. TCRdb redid the calling of the RT-PCR reads with MiXCR, one entry per CDR3 protein. The repertoire holds 560,000 or so distinct CDR3 sequences, 7.5% to 8.5% seen once, with around 13% in the top ten. Specimen: PBMCs from blood, collected roughly 24 months after vaccination. The receptors were gathered from a man in his fifties or sixties who received an inactivated influenza vaccine.

There are many counts of this clonotype. The V gene is TRBV19, the J gene TRBJ2-1; the D is unclear. The CDR3 totals 15 residues. Germline V gives CDR1 LNHDA, CDR2 SQIVND (reference sequence). Trimming took off 3 bases at V and 10 bases at J, with 19 bases between the two ends. As DNA, the CDR3 is TGTGCCAGTAGTATCGGTTTCTTAGGGCTTGGAGAGCAGTTCTTC. Residues: CASSIGFLGLGEQFF.

This clonotype has at least ten counts. The V gene is TRBV9, the J gene TRBJ2-5; TRBD2 agrees at 8 bases. CDR3 size: 15 residues. Trimming cost V 3 bases and J 5 bases; bases outside gene matches: 9. From germline, CDR1 is SGDLS and CDR2 YYNGEE. CDR3 residues: CASSEGLDPLETQYF. DNA of the CDR3: TGTGCCAGCAGCGAGGGACTAGACCCCTTGGAGACCCAGTACTTC. Full variable domain (missing parts from reference TRBV9 and TRBJ2-5): DSGVTQTPKHLITATGQRVTLRCSPRSGDLSVYWYQQSLDQGLQFLIQYYNGEERAKGNILERFSAQQFPDLHSELNLSSLELGDSALYFCASSEGLDPLETQYFGPGTRLLVL.

This clonotype showed up many times. The chain joins TRBV20-1 to TRBJ2-1, with 14 bases matching TRBD2. This CDR3 has 13 residues. Germline lookup yields CDR1 DFQATT and CDR2 SNEGSKA (reference sequence). V gave up 8 bases and J gave up 9 bases; unmatched junction bases: 6. CDR3: CSPGLAGGGEQFF. The CDR3 bases are TGCAGTCCTGGACTAGCGGGAGGCGGTGAGCAGTTCTTC.

This clonotype has at least ten counts. The chain employs TRBV4-3 and TRBJ2-3; tentatively, D is TRBD1 or TRBD2 (6 bases each). With 4 bases removed from V and 5 bases from J, the gap between germline ends came to 22 bases. The CDR3 contains 17 residues. CDR1 is LGHNA, CDR2 YSLEER, per germline. DNA of the CDR3: TGCGCCAGCAGCCGCCTTGAGGGGGGAGAAAAGGGAGATACGCAGTATTTT. Translation: CASSRLEGGEKGDTQYF.

The chain has TRBV20-1 and TRBJ2-6, with D possibly matching TRBD1 (5 bases). CDR1 is DFQATT, CDR2 SNEGSKA, per germline (reference sequence). There are 16 residues in the CDR3. V shed 6 bases and J shed 3 bases, with 18 bases lying between them. The CDR3 nucleotides are TGCAGTGCCCAGGGCACTTCAATGGGTGGGGCCAACGTCCTGACTTTC. It codes for CSAQGTSMGGANVLTF.

The chain couples TRBV7-9 to TRBJ2-7; no reliable D call. Trimming stripped 1 base from V and 6 bases from J, with 10 bases between. The germline gives CDR1 SEHNR, CDR2 FQNEAQ (reference sequence). The CDR3 length is 13 residues. CDR3 in amino acids: CASSLGQRVEQYF. CDR3 DNA: TGTGCCAGCAGCTTAGGACAAAGGGTCGAGCAGTACTTC.

This clonotype was picked up a small number of times. This chain links TRBV12-3 or TRBV12-4 with TRBJ2-7; the match to TRBD2 covers 14 bases. The CDR3 is 17 residues long. The V and J ends lost 5 bases and 3 bases, in that order; junction bases with no gene match: 9. CDR3 in amino acids: CASSPGAGTSGGYEQYF. In DNA form, the CDR3 reads TGTGCCAGCAGTCCGGGCGCCGGGACTAGCGGGGGCTACGAGCAGTACTTC.

This clonotype occurred many times. The chain uses TRBV20-1 and TRBJ1-2; D unresolved. The CDR3 loop spans 12 amino acids. Trimming took off 3 bases at V and 8 bases at J, with 13 bases between the two ends. Germline CDR1 DFQATT, CDR2 SNEGSKA (reference sequence). CDR3 nucleotides: TGCAGTGCTAGGGCCCTGGAGCGCGGCTACACCTTC. Its protein product is CSARALERGYTF.

The chain is built from TRBV18 and TRBJ2-2, with D unresolved. From germline, CDR1 is KGHSH and CDR2 LQKENI. The CDR3 runs to 16 residues. V lost 4 bases and J lost 1, with 13 bases in between. This CDR3 is CASSLFEARNTGELFF. The DNA of the CDR3 is TGTGCCAGCTCACTTTTTGAGGCCAGGAACACCGGGGAGCTGTTTTTT. Looking up the rest from reference TRBV18 and TRBJ2-2 gives the full variable domain: NAGVMQNPRHLVRRRGQEARLRCSPMKGHSHVYWYRQLPEEGLKFMVYLQKENIIDESGMPKERFSAEFPKEGPSILRIQQVVRGDSAAYFCASSLFEARNTGELFFGEGSRLTVL.

This clonotype was recorded a few times. This chain connects TRBV7-2 to TRBJ1-1; D is ambiguous. Germline assignment: CDR1 SGHTA and CDR2 FQGNSA. Trimming left V 5 bases short and J 11 bases short, with 12 bases between. This CDR3 contains 11 residues. The CDR3 sequence: CASSPASEAFF. Here the CDR3 DNA reads TGTGCCAGCAGCCCCGCCTCCGAGGCTTTCTTT.

This clonotype occurred many times. The J gene is TRBJ2-1, the V gene TRBV10-3, with D uncertain. The CDR3 has 15 amino acids. Trimming took off 6 bases at V and 2 bases at J, with 14 bases between the two ends. In germline, CDR1 is ENHRY, CDR2 SYGVKD. For the CDR3, the DNA is TGTGCCATCAGGCCCCAGGTGGTGGCCTACAATGAGCAGTTCTTC. Encoded protein: CAIRPQVVAYNEQFF.

The V gene is TRBV7-6, the J gene TRBJ2-3, with D possibly matching TRBD2 (5 bases). This CDR3 contains 18 residues. Germline-derived CDR1 and CDR2 are SGHVS and FNYEAQ. Trimming shortened V by 0 bases and J by 1 base, and 17 bases separated the two germline ends. CDR3 in amino acids: CASSLAETMARGTDTQYF. The CDR3 nucleotides are TGTGCCAGCAGCTTAGCGGAGACAATGGCGCGGGGCACAGATACGCAGTATTTT.

This clonotype turned up a few times. CDR3 nucleotide sequence: TGTGCCAGCTCACCACTTCAGCGGCAGGGAGCTTACAATGAGCAGTTCTTC. Translating it yields CASSPLQRQGAYNEQFF. This sequence joins TRBV18 and TRBJ2-1, with D perhaps given as TRBD1 or TRBD2 (5 bases each). The CDR3 spans 17 residues. CDR1 is KGHSH, CDR2 LQKENI, per germline. Trimming took 1 base from V and 4 from J, leaving 17 bases between them.

This chain uses TRBV6-2 or TRBV6-3 with TRBJ2-3, with a weak D call TRBD2 (5 bases). V dropped 5 bases and J dropped 4 bases, with 7 bases sitting between them. In germline, CDR1 is MNHEY, CDR2 SVGEGT. There are 12 residues in the CDR3. CDR3: CASSDYSDTQYF. CDR3 coding DNA: TGTGCCAGCAGTGACTACTCAGATACGCAGTATTTT.

Only a few counts were recorded for this clonotype. The chain couples TRBV5-1 to TRBJ1-2; D gene unclear. The CDR3 length is 13 residues. Germline CDR1 SGHRS, CDR2 YFSETQ. V lost 4 bases to trimming and J lost 5 bases, with 12 bases between them. CDR3 loop: CASSPSSVYGYTF. CDR3 DNA: TGCGCCAGCAGCCCCTCTTCCGTGTATGGCTACACCTTC. Drawing the rest from reference TRBV5-1 and TRBJ1-2, the complete variable domain is KAGVTQTPRYLIKTRGQQVTLSCSPISGHRSVSWYQQTPGQGLQFLFEYFSETQRNKGNFPGRFSGRQFSNSRSEMNVSTLELGDSALYLCASSPSSVYGYTFGSGTRLTVV.